One sample yielded the 8 T cell receptor beta chains listed below, sequenced in a study of shared clonotypes between healthy human individuals. Data came from immunoSEQ multiplex PCR; TCRdb stores just in-frame clones and leaves some out. The table lists around 700,000 clones, roughly 72% of them singletons. The sample consisted of memory CD4+ T cells sorted from blood. As for subset: CD45RA-negative fraction. The receptor set was obtained from a woman aged 25 to 39 in good health.

The chain couples TRBV16 to TRBJ1-5; D gene ambiguous. V lost 0 bases and J 3 bases, leaving 9 bases between the germline ends. The germline V gene encodes CDR1 KGHSY and CDR2 FQNENV. This CDR3 has 15 amino acids. This CDR3 reads CASSQSYGINQPQHF. The DNA for the CDR3 is TGTGCCAGCAGCCAATCCTACGGGATCAATCAGCCCCAGCATTTT.

This clone was picked up one time. The chain links TRBV5-1 to TRBJ2-1; 7 nucleotides line up with TRBD1. The ends lost 0 bases at V and 6 bases at J; junction bases unmatched: 6. The CDR3 totals 15 residues. CDR1 SGHRS and CDR2 YFSETQ come from the germline V gene. In DNA, the CDR3 is TGCGCCAGCAGCTTGGCCTGGGGACAGTCCAATGAGCAGTTCTTC. Translating it yields CASSLAWGQSNEQFF.

V usage is TRBV10-2 and J usage is TRBJ1-2, with D possibly TRBD1 on 6 matching bases. The germline CDR1 and CDR2 sequences are WSHSY and SAAADI. This CDR3 is 14 amino acids long. V was shortened by 1 base and J by 6 bases, with 12 bases between the two germline ends. The CDR3 here is CASSELRGADGYTF. CDR3 in DNA: TGCGCCAGCAGTGAGTTGCGGGGGGCAGATGGCTACACCTTC.

This clone has a single count. J is TRBJ2-2 and V is TRBV7-2; no definite D call. V lost 5 bases, J lost 5 bases, and 15 bases lay in between. Germline loops: CDR1 SGHTA, CDR2 FQGNSA. The CDR3 has 15 amino acids. The CDR3 DNA reads TGTGCCAGCAGCGGGGAATTGGAGTTTACCGGGGAGCTGTTTTTT. Its protein is CASSGELEFTGELFF.

The CDR3 spells CASSRDSGGAFF. In nucleotides, the CDR3 is TGTGCCAGCAGTAGGGACTCAGGAGGGGCTTTCTTT. V is TRBV6-1 and J is TRBJ1-1, with a tentative D call TRBD1 (5 bases). The CDR3 sequence is 12 residues long. CDR1 is MNHNS, CDR2 SASEGT, per germline. V shed 5 bases and J shed 11 bases, with 15 bases lying between them.

This chain uses TRBV10-3 with TRBJ2-7, with a possible D match to TRBD1 (6 bases). This CDR3 is built from 11 residues. Trimming removed 6 bases from V and 3 bases from J, with 6 bases in between. The germline V gene encodes CDR1 ENHRY and CDR2 SYGVKD. This CDR3 reads CAIRDSYEQYF. Here the CDR3 DNA reads TGTGCCATCAGGGACAGCTACGAGCAGTACTTC.

The chain couples TRBV6-1 to TRBJ2-6; D ambiguous. CDR1 is MNHNS, CDR2 SASEGT, per germline. The CDR3 length is 15 residues. V lost 10 bases, J lost 0 bases, and 13 bases lay in between. CDR3 region: CATFPQYSGANVLTF. The CDR3 coding sequence is TGTGCCACCTTTCCTCAATACTCTGGGGCCAACGTCCTGACTTTC.

Remarks on this clone: Other DNA sequences from this sample encode an identical CDR3 as well. The chain joins TRBV5-1 to TRBJ1-4; D remains ambiguous. The V gene's germline CDR1 is SGHRS and CDR2 YFSETQ. V was pared by 3 bases and J by 3 bases, with 6 bases between. The CDR3 is 13 amino acids. DNA for the CDR3: TGCGCCAGCAGCTCAGACTCTAATGAAAAACTGTTTTTT. Translated, it gives CASSSDSNEKLFF. The complete variable domain, with remaining parts taken from reference TRBV5-1 and TRBJ1-4, reads KAGVTQTPRYLIKTRGQQVTLSCSPISGHRSVSWYQQTPGQGLQFLFEYFSETQRNKGNFPGRFSGRQFSNSRSEMNVSTLELGDSALYLCASSSDSNEKLFFGSGTQLSVL.